The 21 T cell receptor beta chains below were found in one sample sequenced in a study of T-cell reconstitution after alpha-beta-depleted transplantation in children. A library of TCRbeta sequences, prepared with unique molecular identifiers, was generated. TCRdb recomputed calls from the PCR reads with MiXCR, one row per CDR3 protein. The sample lists about half a million distinct CDR3 sequences, about 12% occurring once. This sample comprised PBMCs from the stem cell graft donor, obtained from the stem cell graft. These receptors all come from a human donor who donated a stem cell graft to a child with combined immunodeficiency.

The gene calls are TRBV5-1 and TRBJ2-7; 7 bases agree with TRBD1. This CDR3 is built from 18 residues. Per germline, CDR1 SGHRS and CDR2 YFSETQ. The junction had 18 bases not matched to a gene; V was cut back by 4 bases and J by 2 bases. The CDR3 DNA reads as TGCGCCAGCAGCCCTCCAGGAGGAACGCCCGGGACAGCCTACGAGCAGTACTTC. Protein product: CASSPPGGTPGTAYEQYF.

The table lists this clonotype with many counts. The rearrangement uses TRBV29-1 and TRBJ2-1, with 10 bases that match TRBD1. This CDR3 is built from 15 residues. Unmatched junction bases numbered 9, after V lost 5 bases and J lost 5 bases. CDR1 is SQVTM and CDR2 is ANQGSEA in the germline V gene. The CDR3 DNA reads as TGCAGCGTTCGGGGGTTGGACAGGGGGGACAATGAGCAGTTCTTC. This sequence encodes CSVRGLDRGDNEQFF.

This chain links TRBV5-6 with TRBJ1-1, with D hard to call. The CDR3 loop spans 14 amino acids. Looked up from germline, CDR1 is SGHDT and CDR2 is YYEEEE. V was cut by 4 bases and J by 1 base, with 11 bases left in between. CDR3 loop: CASSPLQWNTEAFF. The DNA of the CDR3 is TGTGCCAGCAGCCCCCTCCAGTGGAACACTGAAGCTTTCTTT.

The chain carries TRBV11-2 and TRBJ1-2; 7 positions agree with TRBD1. The CDR3 extends over 14 amino acids. V was pared by 1 base and J by 6 bases, with 5 bases of the junction left unmatched. CDR1 and CDR2 from the germline V gene are SGHAT and FQNNGV. The DNA for the CDR3 is TGTGCCAGCAGCTTAGCCCGGACAGGTCATGGCTACACCTTC. Amino acid sequence: CASSLARTGHGYTF.

There are many counts of this clonotype. The chain couples TRBV12-3 or TRBV12-4 to TRBJ2-1; TRBD2 matches at 7 bases. The J segment lost 5 bases and the V segment lost 9 bases, leaving 4 bases of the junction unmatched. This CDR3 contains 12 residues. CDR3 sequence: CASYRGDNEQFF. In DNA, the CDR3 is TGTGCCAGTTACCGGGGGGACAATGAGCAGTTCTTC.

In its sample, this clonotype was seen many times. The CDR3 coding sequence is TGTGCCAGCAGCCAATCTATTGGGCAGTTCTTC. Its translation is CASSQSIGQFF. The chain carries TRBV12-3 or TRBV12-4 and TRBJ2-1; D is ambiguous. V lost 6 bases and J lost 12, with 12 bases in between. The CDR3 runs 11 residues.

This clonotype was seen a handful of times. This chain connects TRBV4-3 to TRBJ2-3; D remains ambiguous. The germline V and J ends were trimmed by 4 bases and 2 bases, with 7 bases remaining between them. The CDR3 contains 13 residues. Germline V gene lookup returns CDR1 LGHNA and CDR2 YSLEER. CDR3 nucleotide sequence: TGCGCCAGCAGCCCGGAAACCACAGATACGCAGTATTTT. This gives the protein CASSPETTDTQYF.

This clonotype occurred many times. The chain carries TRBV12-3 or TRBV12-4 and TRBJ2-1, with 8 bases matching TRBD2. V lost 6 bases to trimming and J lost 7 bases; unmatched junction nucleotides: 11. CDR3 length: 15 amino acids. The CDR3: CASSQGTSGWNEQFF. The CDR3 bases are TGTGCCAGCAGCCAGGGGACTAGTGGGTGGAATGAGCAGTTCTTC.

The chain couples TRBV20-1 to TRBJ2-1; 10 bases match TRBD2. The J segment lost 6 bases and the V segment lost 6 bases, leaving 8 bases of the junction unmatched. This CDR3 comprises 14 residues. The V gene's germline CDR1 is DFQATT and CDR2 SNEGSKA (reference sequence). The CDR3 here is CSAPGTSVSNEQFF. The CDR3 coding sequence is TGCAGTGCCCCCGGGACTAGCGTAAGCAATGAGCAGTTCTTC.

This clonotype was picked up a small number of times. The V and J genes are TRBV4-1 and TRBJ2-7, with TRBD1 matching 7 bases. Losses at the gene ends were 1 base for V and 5 bases for J; bases not matched to a gene: 8. Germline CDR1 reads MGHRA; CDR2 reads YSYEKL. CDR3 length: 15 amino acids. CDR3 sequence: CASSQVPGGRNEQYF. CDR3 nucleotide sequence: TGCGCCAGCAGCCAAGTACCAGGGGGAAGGAACGAGCAGTACTTC.

The chain links TRBV18 to TRBJ2-7; 9 bases align to TRBD2. This CDR3 is built from 17 residues. V gave up 0 bases and J gave up 2 bases; unmatched junction bases: 8. From germline, CDR1 is KGHSH and CDR2 LQKENI. For the CDR3, the DNA is TGTGCCAGCTCACCACCTAGCGGGGGTCCCACGGCCTACGAGCAGTACTTC. Protein: CASSPPSGGPTAYEQYF.

Worth noting for this clonotype: At one end the junction does not follow the germline gene, possibly because of a read error. V is TRBV12-3 or TRBV12-4 and J is TRBJ2-5; D is uncertain. The CDR3 is made up of 11 amino acids. CDR3 amino acids: CASSFMADHMF. CDR3 coding DNA: TGTGCCAGCAGTTTCATGGCAGACCATATGTTC.

The chain combines TRBV30 with TRBJ1-4; D not resolved. Trimming cost V 2 bases and J 5 bases, with 6 bases left between them. CDR1 and CDR2 (germline): GTSNPN, SVGIG (reference sequence). The CDR3 has 12 residues. CDR3 protein: CAWSRENEKLFF. In DNA, the CDR3 is TGTGCCTGGAGTAGGGAAAATGAAAAACTGTTTTTT.

This rearrangement joins TRBV20-1 to TRBJ2-5, with D unresolved. Germline values: CDR1 DFQATT, CDR2 SNEGSKA (reference sequence). Trimming left V 3 bases short and J 2 bases short, with 7 bases between. The CDR3 covers 12 residues. CDR3 region: CSARSLQETQYF. In DNA, the CDR3 is TGCAGTGCTAGGAGCCTTCAAGAGACCCAGTACTTC.

The rearrangement links TRBV24-1 to TRBJ2-1, with no clear D. Germline-derived CDR1 and CDR2 are KGHDR and SFDVKD. Trimming shortened V by 3 bases and J by 5 bases, and 10 bases separated the two germline ends. The CDR3 totals 14 residues. The CDR3 is CATSDPGPDNEQFF. The CDR3 DNA reads TGTGCCACCAGTGATCCCGGTCCCGACAATGAGCAGTTCTTC.

The chain employs TRBV18 and TRBJ2-3, with 7 bases identical to TRBD1. Trimming removed 5 bases from V and 4 bases from J; junction bases left unmatched: 18. Germline V gene lookup returns CDR1 KGHSH and CDR2 LQKENI. The CDR3 runs to 18 residues. CDR3 sequence: CASSSLPGTATLPDTQYF. CDR3 sequence (DNA): TGTGCCAGCTCATCACTCCCCGGGACAGCAACCCTGCCAGATACGCAGTATTTT. Supplemented by reference TRBV18 and TRBJ2-3, the full variable domain reads NAGVMQNPRHLVRRRGQEARLRCSPMKGHSHVYWYRQLPEEGLKFMVYLQKENIIDESGMPKERFSAEFPKEGPSILRIQQVVRGDSAAYFCASSSLPGTATLPDTQYFGPGTRLTVL.

The chain joins TRBV7-2 to TRBJ2-3; 15 bases align to TRBD2. The CDR3 totals 19 residues. The ends lost 0 bases at V and 4 bases at J; junction bases unmatched: 8. CDR1 and CDR2 (germline): SGHTA, FQGNSA. The CDR3 DNA is TGTGCCAGCAGCTTAGCGGGGGGACTAGCGGGGGGCTGGGCAGATACGCAGTATTTT. Translated, it gives CASSLAGGLAGGWADTQYF.

The chain combines TRBV5-1 with TRBJ2-7, with D hard to call. Looked up from germline, CDR1 is SGHRS and CDR2 is YFSETQ. V dropped 0 bases and J dropped 0 bases, with 13 bases sitting between them. This CDR3 has 16 residues. The CDR3 nucleotides read TGCGCCAGCAGCTTGGAGTCGGGCCTCTTCTCCTACGAGCAGTACTTC. It is translated as CASSLESGLFSYEQYF.

The chain recombines TRBV30 with TRBJ2-2; tentative D call: TRBD1 (6 bases). The V end was cut by 4 bases, the J end by 7 bases, with 16 bases between. The CDR3 covers 14 residues. The V gene's germline CDR1 is GTSNPN and CDR2 SVGIG (reference sequence). In DNA form, the CDR3 reads TGTGCCTGGACGGTAGGGGGTGACGGCGGGGAGCTGTTTTTT. This sequence encodes CAWTVGGDGGELFF.

This clonotype was seen a few times. V and J are TRBV5-1 and TRBJ2-1; 7 positions agree with TRBD2. This CDR3 contains 16 residues. The V and J ends lost 4 bases and 4 bases, in that order; junction bases with no gene match: 11. Germline V gene sequence: CDR1 SGHRS, CDR2 YFSETQ. CDR3 amino acids: CASSPPTGRTYNEQFF. The CDR3 nucleotides are TGCGCCAGCAGCCCCCCTACCGGGAGGACGTACAATGAGCAGTTCTTC.

The rearrangement uses TRBV5-1 and TRBJ2-1; 12 bases fit TRBD2. With V trimmed by 4 bases and J by 1 base, 12 bases remained unmatched. The CDR3 extends over 19 amino acids. Per the germline V gene, CDR1 is SGHRS and CDR2 is YFSETQ. Here the CDR3 reads CASSPRTSGIRLSYNEQFF. The CDR3 DNA follows: TGCGCCAGCAGCCCCCGGACTAGCGGGATCCGGCTTTCCTACAATGAGCAGTTCTTC.